The 23 T cell receptor beta chains below come from one sample, sequenced in a study of T cell responses to AZD1222 COVID-19 vaccine. This table comes from immunoSEQ multiplex PCR, and its TCRdb copy is limited to in-frame clones, with some not included. This table holds about 270,000 clones, about 94% found once. This material consisted of peripheral blood, taken 28 days after the second AZD1222 dose. Every receptor here comes from an adult who received the AZD1222 COVID-19 vaccine.

This clone was seen only once. J is TRBJ2-7 and V is TRBV2, with 11 bases fitting TRBD2. CDR1 is SNHLY, CDR2 FYNNEI, per germline. The CDR3 sequence is 14 residues long. V gave up 6 bases and J gave up 5 bases; unmatched junction bases: 6. The CDR3: CASRASGGSHEQYF. The CDR3 region has the DNA TGTGCCAGCAGGGCTAGCGGGGGGTCCCACGAGCAGTACTTC.

V gene TRBV7-3 combines with J gene TRBJ2-7, with D unclear. The CDR3 loop spans 15 amino acids. Germline V gene lookup returns CDR1 SGHTA and CDR2 FQGTGA. The ends were cut back, 3 bases at V and 0 bases at J, with 12 bases in the middle. The CDR3 DNA reads TGTGCCAGCAGCTTCTGGGCGCGTCCCTCCTACGAGCAGTACTTC. Translating it yields CASSFWARPSYEQYF.

This CDR3 is CASSSGQGSNQPQHF. CDR3 in DNA: TGTGCCAGCAGCTCCGGACAGGGTAGCAATCAGCCCCAGCATTTT. The chain links TRBV7-8 to TRBJ1-5; 8 bases map to TRBD1. V was pared by 4 bases and J by 0 bases, with 2 bases of the junction left unmatched. CDR1 SGHVS and CDR2 FQNEAQ come from the germline V gene. The CDR3 extends over 15 amino acids.

The chain employs TRBV2 and TRBJ2-2, with 9 bases identical to TRBD1. V was clipped by 7 bases and J by 6 bases; unmatched bases: 9. Germline V gene lookup returns CDR1 SNHLY and CDR2 FYNNEI. CDR3 size: 15 residues. DNA of the CDR3: TGTGCCAGCACCGACGACAGGGGGTATTCCGGGGAGCTGTTTTTT. This encodes CASTDDRGYSGELFF.

The V and J genes are TRBV12-3 or TRBV12-4 and TRBJ2-6; the D is unclear. With 5 bases removed from V and 1 base from J, the gap between germline ends came to 3 bases. This CDR3 has 13 amino acids. In nucleotides, the CDR3 is TGTGCCAGCAGTCGTTCTGGGGCCAACGTCCTGACTTTC. It specifies CASSRSGANVLTF.

This clone appeared once. The chain has TRBV11-2 and TRBJ1-2; a weak D match, TRBD1 (5 bases). This CDR3 region has 13 residues. Germline CDR1 and CDR2: SGHAT and FQNNGV. V lost 1 base to trimming and J lost 6 bases, with 9 bases between them. The CDR3 spells CASSLAWGDGYTF. The CDR3 DNA sequence: TGTGCCAGCAGCTTAGCGTGGGGCGATGGCTACACCTTC.

The chain employs TRBV5-6 and TRBJ1-2; a possible D gene is TRBD1 (5 bases). Germline V gene data show CDR1 as SGHDT and CDR2 as YYEEEE. This CDR3 is 12 amino acids long. With 5 bases removed from V and 6 bases from J, the gap between germline ends came to 11 bases. The CDR3 spells CASSYGGDGYTF. CDR3 DNA sequence: TGTGCCAGCAGTTACGGGGGGGATGGCTACACCTTC.

The rearrangement uses TRBV5-1 and TRBJ1-2, with 10 positions matching TRBD1. Germline CDR1 reads SGHRS; CDR2 reads YFSETQ. The trim removed 4 bases at V and 6 bases at J, leaving 6 bases unmatched. The CDR3 runs to 14 residues. The CDR3 loop reads CASSARQGADGYTF. Written as DNA, the CDR3 is TGCGCCAGCAGCGCCCGACAGGGGGCCGATGGCTACACCTTC.

To note about this clone: The same CDR3 is also encoded by other DNA sequences in this sample. The chain uses TRBV9 and TRBJ2-2; 9 nucleotides match TRBD2. Germline V CDR1 and CDR2: SGDLS, YYNGEE. There are 15 residues in the CDR3. Trimming cost V 3 bases and J 3 bases; bases outside gene matches: 3. The CDR3 DNA reads TGTGCCAGCAGCGCGCGGGGGGGCGACACCGGGGAGCTGTTTTTT. It encodes CASSARGGDTGELFF.

In this sample, this clone turned up a few times. The V call is TRBV11-1, the J call TRBJ2-7; 7 bases match TRBD1. Germline V lookup: CDR1 SGHAT, CDR2 FQDESV (reference sequence). V lost 5 bases, J lost 2 bases, and 12 bases stayed unmatched. The CDR3 is made up of 16 amino acids. CDR3: CASSLVADRDPYEQYF. CDR3 nucleotide sequence: TGTGCCAGCAGCCTAGTCGCCGACAGGGACCCCTACGAGCAGTACTTC.

For the CDR3, the DNA is TGTGCCAGCTCAGGACGCCCAAACGGGGAGCTGTTTTTT. Encoded protein: CASSGRPNGELFF. The chain has TRBV18 and TRBJ2-2, with D unclear. Per germline, CDR1 KGHSH and CDR2 LQKENI. With 5 bases removed from V and 7 bases from J, the gap between germline ends came to 11 bases. This CDR3 has 13 amino acids.

The gene calls are TRBV6-2 or TRBV6-3 and TRBJ2-7, with 7 bases identical to TRBD1. The V gene end was trimmed by 0 bases and the J gene end by 6 bases; junction bases not matched to a gene: 2. Germline CDR1 is MNHEY and CDR2 is SVGEGT. CDR3 length: 13 amino acids. As DNA, the CDR3 is TGTGCCAGCAGTTACTCGCCAGGGGGCGAGCAGTACTTC. It codes for CASSYSPGGEQYF.

This clone turned up a few times. The chain has TRBV7-8 and TRBJ2-1; D uncertain. The CDR3 is 14 amino acids. Deletions cut 1 base from V and 6 bases from J, with 10 bases between. The germline CDR1 and CDR2 sequences are SGHVS and FQNEAQ. This chain's CDR3 is CASSLGARSNEQFF. The CDR3 DNA reads as TGTGCCAGCAGCTTAGGGGCTAGAAGCAATGAGCAGTTCTTC.

V usage is TRBV19 and J usage is TRBJ1-4; TRBD1 aligns across 9 bases. After removal of 10 bases from V and 7 bases from J, the junction contained 7 bases not matched to a gene. This CDR3 spans 13 amino acids. The V gene's germline CDR1 is LNHDA and CDR2 SQIVND (reference sequence). The CDR3 nucleotides are TGTGCCACCACGGACAGGGGTTGTGAAAAACTGTTTTTT. Its translation is CATTDRGCEKLFF.

V gene TRBV5-8 combines with J gene TRBJ2-7; a possible D gene is TRBD1 (5 bases). V lost 5 bases and J 1 base, leaving 13 bases between the germline ends. Germline V CDR1 and CDR2: SGHTS, YDEGEE. CDR3 length: 14 residues. The CDR3 coding sequence is TGTGCCAGCAGTTTAGGAGACAGTTCCTACGAGCAGTACTTC. The encoded protein is CASSLGDSSYEQYF.

The chain recombines TRBV28 with TRBJ1-2; 9 nucleotides align to TRBD1. Germline V gene data show CDR1 as MDHEN and CDR2 as SYDVKM. This CDR3 contains 14 residues. J was trimmed by 7 bases and V by 6 bases; bases with no gene match: 9. CDR3 nucleotide sequence: TGTGCCAGCAGCCTAACAGGGGGCGAATCTGGCTACACCTTC. Translating gives CASSLTGGESGYTF.

The rearrangement links TRBV11-2 to TRBJ2-3, with 12 nucleotides matching TRBD2. Germline assignment: CDR1 SGHAT and CDR2 FQNNGV. Trimming took 1 base from V and 4 from J; bases not matched to a gene: 3. The CDR3 has 16 residues. Written as DNA, the CDR3 is TGTGCCAGCAGCTTAGGGCCTAGCGGGGGGGCAGATACGCAGTATTTT. It yields the protein CASSLGPSGGADTQYF.

The V and J genes are TRBV5-4 and TRBJ2-7; 12 positions agree with TRBD1. CDR1 and CDR2 (germline): SGHNT, YYREEE (reference sequence). The CDR3 is 18 amino acids. After removal of 4 bases from V and 3 bases from J, the junction contained 14 bases not matched to a gene. The CDR3 nucleotides are TGTGCCAGCAGCCCCGGGACAGGGGGCGCGGGGACCCTCTACGAGCAGTACTTC. This encodes CASSPGTGGAGTLYEQYF.

This chain uses TRBV7-9 with TRBJ1-1, with TRBD1 matching over 8 bases. With V trimmed by 5 bases and J by 0 bases, 14 bases remained unmatched. The CDR3 loop spans 18 amino acids. Germline CDR1 SEHNR, CDR2 FQNEAQ (reference sequence). The CDR3 protein is CASSPGQGHLFMNTEAFF. In DNA form, the CDR3 reads TGTGCCAGCAGCCCCGGACAGGGCCATTTATTCATGAACACTGAAGCTTTCTTT.

This rearrangement joins TRBV13 to TRBJ2-3; 9 nucleotides align to TRBD2. CDR3 length equals 16 residues. Trimming at V came to 2 bases and at J to 3 bases, leaving 6 bases not matched to a gene. Germline V gene data show CDR1 as PRHDT and CDR2 as FYEKMQ (reference sequence). The CDR3 DNA reads as TGTGCCAGCAGCTTACGTGCGGGGGGGCAGACAGATACGCAGTATTTT. Translation: CASSLRAGGQTDTQYF.

J is TRBJ2-3 and V is TRBV5-5; D call uncertain. Trimming shortened V by 1 base and J by 6 bases, and 12 bases separated the two germline ends. The CDR3 is 14 amino acids. The germline V gene encodes CDR1 SGHKS and CDR2 YYEKEE (reference sequence). CDR3 amino acids: CASSLPPPGDTQYF. For the CDR3, the DNA is TGTGCCAGCAGCTTGCCCCCCCCCGGGGATACGCAGTATTTT.

The rearrangement joins TRBV7-9 to TRBJ1-1; weak D call: TRBD1 (6 bases). Trimming stripped 3 bases from V and 4 bases from J, with 9 bases between. CDR1 is SEHNR, CDR2 FQNEAQ, per germline (reference sequence). This CDR3 spans 13 amino acids. CDR3 nucleotides: TGTGCCAGCAGCTTGAACAGGGTCACTGAAGCTTTCTTT. It encodes CASSLNRVTEAFF.

This chain joins TRBV20-1 and TRBJ2-1, with 8 nucleotides matching TRBD2. CDR1 and CDR2 (germline): DFQATT, SNEGSKA (reference sequence). The CDR3 spans 15 residues. V lost 3 bases, J lost 5 bases, and 9 bases stayed unmatched. CDR3 sequence reads: CSASIPGGIHNEQFF. The CDR3 nucleotides read TGCAGTGCTAGTATCCCGGGAGGGATTCACAATGAGCAGTTCTTC.